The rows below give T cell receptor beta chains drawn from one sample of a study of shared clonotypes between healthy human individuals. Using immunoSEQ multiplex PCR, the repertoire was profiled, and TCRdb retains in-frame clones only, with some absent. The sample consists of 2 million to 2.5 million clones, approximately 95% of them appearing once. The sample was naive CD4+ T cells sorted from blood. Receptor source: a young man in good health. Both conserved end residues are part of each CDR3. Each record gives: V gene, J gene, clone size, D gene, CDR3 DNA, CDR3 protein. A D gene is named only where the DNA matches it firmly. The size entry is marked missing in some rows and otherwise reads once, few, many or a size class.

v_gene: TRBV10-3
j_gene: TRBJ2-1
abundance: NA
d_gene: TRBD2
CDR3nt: TGTGCCATCAGCCCCGGGACTAGCGGGAGAGGGTCCTACAATGAGCAGTTCTTC
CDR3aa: CAISPGTSGRGSYNEQFF

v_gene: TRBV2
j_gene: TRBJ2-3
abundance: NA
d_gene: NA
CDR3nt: TGTGCCAGCAGTGACGACAGCCCGCGGGGTGCAGATACGCAGTATTTT
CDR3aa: CASSDDSPRGADTQYF

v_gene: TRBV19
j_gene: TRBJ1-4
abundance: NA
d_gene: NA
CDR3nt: TGTGCCAGTAGTACCCGGCTCAAGGGAAAACTGTTTTTT
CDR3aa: CASSTRLKGKLFF

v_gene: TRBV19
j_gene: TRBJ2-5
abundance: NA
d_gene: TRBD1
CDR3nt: TGTGCCAGTAGTGTACAGGGGGGACAAGAGACCCAGTACTTC
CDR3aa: CASSVQGGQETQYF

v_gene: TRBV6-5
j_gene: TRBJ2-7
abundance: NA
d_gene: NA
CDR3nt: TGTGCCAGCAGTTACTTTCGCACAGGTTACGAGCAGTACTTC
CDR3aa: CASSYFRTGYEQYF

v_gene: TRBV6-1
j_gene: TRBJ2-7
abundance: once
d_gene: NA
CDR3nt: TGTGCCAGCAGTGCCCTCCAGGGCGAATCCCGCTACGAGCAGTACTTC
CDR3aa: CASSALQGESRYEQYF

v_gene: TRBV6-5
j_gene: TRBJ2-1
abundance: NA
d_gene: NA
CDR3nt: TGTGCCAGCAGTTTATACACACAATCGGAACGGTTCTTC
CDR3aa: CASSLYTQSERFF

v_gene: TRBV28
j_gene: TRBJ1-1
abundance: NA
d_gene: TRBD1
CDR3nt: TGTGCCAGCAGTTTAAGGCAGGGGGCTGGGGACACTGAAGCTTTCTTT
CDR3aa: CASSLRQGAGDTEAFF

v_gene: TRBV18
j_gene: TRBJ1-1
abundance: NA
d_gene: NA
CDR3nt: TGTGCCAGCTCACCCCAAGGGGACACTGAAGCTTTCTTT
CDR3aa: CASSPQGDTEAFF

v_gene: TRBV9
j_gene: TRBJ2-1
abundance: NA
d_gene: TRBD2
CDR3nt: TGTGCCAGCAGCGCCGGGACTAGCGGGTCCAGCTCCTACAATGAGCAGTTCTTC
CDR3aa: CASSAGTSGSSSYNEQFF

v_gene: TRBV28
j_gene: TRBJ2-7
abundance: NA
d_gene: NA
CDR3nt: TGTGCCAGCAGTTTAGTGGGCAGGGGAGTTAGGGAGCAGTACTTC
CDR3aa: CASSLVGRGVREQYF

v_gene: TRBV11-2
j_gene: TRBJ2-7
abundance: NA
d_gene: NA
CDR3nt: TGTGCCAGCAGCTTAGGGGATTCCTACGAGCAGTACTTC
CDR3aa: CASSLGDSYEQYF

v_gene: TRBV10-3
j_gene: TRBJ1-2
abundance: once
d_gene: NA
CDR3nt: TGTGCCATCAGAGGGATCTCACGTGAGGGCTACACCTTC
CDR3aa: CAIRGISREGYTF

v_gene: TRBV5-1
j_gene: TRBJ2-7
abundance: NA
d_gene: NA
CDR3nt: TGCGCCAGCAGGTCGTTAAGGGGCACCTACGAGCAGTACTTC
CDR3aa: CASRSLRGTYEQYF

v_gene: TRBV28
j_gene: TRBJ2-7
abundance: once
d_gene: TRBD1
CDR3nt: TGTGCCAGCATACCGGGACAGGGAGGCGAGCAGTACTTC
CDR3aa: CASIPGQGGEQYF

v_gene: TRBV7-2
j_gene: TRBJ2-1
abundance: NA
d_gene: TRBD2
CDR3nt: TGTGCCAGCAGCTTAGGTCCGGGGGGGTATAATGAGCAGTTCTTC
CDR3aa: CASSLGPGGYNEQFF

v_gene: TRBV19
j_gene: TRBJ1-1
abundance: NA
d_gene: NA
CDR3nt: TGTGCCAGTATAGAGCGAGGTGAAGCTTTCTTT
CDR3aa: CASIERGEAFF

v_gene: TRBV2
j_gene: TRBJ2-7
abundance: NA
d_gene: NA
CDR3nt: TGTGCCAGCAGTGACGGGGGAAACTACGAGCAGTACTTC
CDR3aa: CASSDGGNYEQYF

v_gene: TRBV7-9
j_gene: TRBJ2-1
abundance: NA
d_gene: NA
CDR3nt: TGTGCCAGCAGCTTAGTCGCGGGGTGGGAGTTCTTC
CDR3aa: CASSLVAGWEFF

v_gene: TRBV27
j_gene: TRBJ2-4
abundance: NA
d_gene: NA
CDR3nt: TGTGCCAGCAGTTTAAGGGGTCGTATCGGGAACATTCAGTACTTC
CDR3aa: CASSLRGRIGNIQYF

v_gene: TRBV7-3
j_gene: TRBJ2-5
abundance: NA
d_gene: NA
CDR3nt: TGTGCCAGCAGCCGCAGGGGACTACAAGAGACCCAGTACTTC
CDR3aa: CASSRRGLQETQYF

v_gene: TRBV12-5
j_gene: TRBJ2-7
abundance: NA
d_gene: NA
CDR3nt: TGTGCTAGTGGTCTTACTAGCAGATACGAGCAGTACTTC
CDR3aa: CASGLTSRYEQYF

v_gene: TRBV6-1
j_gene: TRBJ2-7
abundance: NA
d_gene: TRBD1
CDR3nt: TGTGCCAGCAGTGAGGCCCACAGGGGTCTCTACGAGCAGTACTTC
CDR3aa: CASSEAHRGLYEQYF

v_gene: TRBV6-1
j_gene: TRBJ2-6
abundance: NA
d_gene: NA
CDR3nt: TGTGCCAGCAGTGGATGGGGCAGGAACTCTGGGGCCAACGTCCTGACTTTC
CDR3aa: CASSGWGRNSGANVLTF

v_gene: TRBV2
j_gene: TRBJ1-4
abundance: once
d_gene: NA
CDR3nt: TGTGCCAGCAGGGAAGGCGGGGGAGGTGAAAAACTGTTTTTT
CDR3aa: CASREGGGGEKLFF

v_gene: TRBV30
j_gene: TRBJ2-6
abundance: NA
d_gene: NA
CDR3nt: TGTGCCTGGAGCCCCGGGGCCAACGTCCTGACTTTC
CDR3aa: CAWSPGANVLTF

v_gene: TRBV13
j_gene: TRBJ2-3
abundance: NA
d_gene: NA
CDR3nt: TGTGCCAGCAGCAGGCGACGCGGGCGCACAGATACGCAGTATTTT
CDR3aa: CASSRRRGRTDTQYF

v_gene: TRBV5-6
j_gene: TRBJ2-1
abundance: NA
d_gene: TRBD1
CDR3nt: TGTGCCAGCAGCTTCCGGGACAGAAATTACAATGAGCAGTTCTTC
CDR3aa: CASSFRDRNYNEQFF

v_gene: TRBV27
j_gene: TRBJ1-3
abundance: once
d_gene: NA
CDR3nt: TGTGCCAGCAGTTTATCGGGCTCTGGAAACACCATATATTTT
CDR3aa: CASSLSGSGNTIYF

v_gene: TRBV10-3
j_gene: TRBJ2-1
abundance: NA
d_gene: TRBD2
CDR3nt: TGTGCCATCAGTGGGACTAGCGGGAGCCCTAATAATGAGCAGTTCTTC
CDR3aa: CAISGTSGSPNNEQFF

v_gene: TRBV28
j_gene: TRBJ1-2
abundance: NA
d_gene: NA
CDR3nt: TGTGCTATAAGGGAGAATAACTATGGCTACACCTTC
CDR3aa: CAIRENNYGYTF

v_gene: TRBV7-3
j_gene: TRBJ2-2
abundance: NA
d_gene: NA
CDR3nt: TGTGCCAGCAGCCAGCACACCGGGGAGCTGTTTTTT
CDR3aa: CASSQHTGELFF

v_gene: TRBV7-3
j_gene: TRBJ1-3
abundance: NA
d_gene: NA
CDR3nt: TGTGCCAGCAGCTTATTTGGCGCCCCAGGAAACACCATATATTTT
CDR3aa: CASSLFGAPGNTIYF

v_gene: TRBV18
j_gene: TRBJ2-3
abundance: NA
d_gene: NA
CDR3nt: TGTGCCAGCTCCCTTACCCGGACGGTGGGTTCAGATACGCAGTATTTT
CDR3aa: CASSLTRTVGSDTQYF

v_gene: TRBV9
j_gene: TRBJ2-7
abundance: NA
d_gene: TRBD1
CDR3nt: TGTGCCAGCAGCGGCCGGGACAGGGGTTCCCACGAGCAGTACTTC
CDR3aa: CASSGRDRGSHEQYF

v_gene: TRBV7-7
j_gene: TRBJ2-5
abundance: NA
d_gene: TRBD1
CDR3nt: TGTGCTAGCAGCTTATCAGGGGGCGGAGGAGAGACCCAGTACTTC
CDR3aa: CASSLSGGGGETQYF

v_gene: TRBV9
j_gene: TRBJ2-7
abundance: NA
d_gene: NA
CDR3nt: TGTGCCAGCAGCGTACTTTCTGTGAGGGGGGAGCAGTACTTC
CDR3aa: CASSVLSVRGEQYF

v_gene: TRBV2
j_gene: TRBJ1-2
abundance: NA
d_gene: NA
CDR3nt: TGTGCCAGCCAGCAGGGACCGACGTTTGGCTACACCTTC
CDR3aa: CASQQGPTFGYTF

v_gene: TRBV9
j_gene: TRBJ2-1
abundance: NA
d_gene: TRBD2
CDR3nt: TGTGCCAGCAGCGTAGGGATCGTAGCGGGAAAAAACAATGAGCAGTTCTTC
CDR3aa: CASSVGIVAGKNNEQFF

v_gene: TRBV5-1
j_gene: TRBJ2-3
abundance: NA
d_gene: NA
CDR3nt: TGCGCCAGCAGCTGGGGCAGGACCTCAGATACGCAGTATTTT
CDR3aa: CASSWGRTSDTQYF

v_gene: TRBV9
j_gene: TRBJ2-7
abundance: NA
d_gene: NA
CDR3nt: TGTGCCAGCAGCGTAGGGACAGCGTACGAGCAGTACTTC
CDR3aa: CASSVGTAYEQYF

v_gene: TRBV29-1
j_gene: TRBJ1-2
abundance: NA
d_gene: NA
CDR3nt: TGCAGCGCCACCGGAGGCCGGGGGGCCCTTGACTATGGCTACACCTTC
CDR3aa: CSATGGRGALDYGYTF

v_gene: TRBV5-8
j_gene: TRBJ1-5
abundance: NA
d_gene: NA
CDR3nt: TGTGCCAGCAGCGCCCAAGTGCGTATCGCCCAGCATTTT
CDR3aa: CASSAQVRIAQHF

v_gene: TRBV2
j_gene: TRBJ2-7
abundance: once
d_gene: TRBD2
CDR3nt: TGTGCCAGCAGGGGGACTAGCGGGAGGGCACCCTACGAGCAGTACTTC
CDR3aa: CASRGTSGRAPYEQYF

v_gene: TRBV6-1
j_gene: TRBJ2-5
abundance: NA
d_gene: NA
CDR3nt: TGTGCCATAACAAGACGGGACTACCAAGAGACCCAGTACTTC
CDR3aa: CAITRRDYQETQYF

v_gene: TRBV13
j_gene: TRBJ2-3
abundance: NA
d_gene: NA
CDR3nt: TGTGCCAGCAGCCAAACTGGGGATACGCAGTATTTT
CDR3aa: CASSQTGDTQYF

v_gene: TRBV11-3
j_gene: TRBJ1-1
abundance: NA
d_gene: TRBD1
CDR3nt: TGTGCCAGCAGAGGACAGGGAAGCACTGAAGCTTTCTTT
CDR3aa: CASRGQGSTEAFF

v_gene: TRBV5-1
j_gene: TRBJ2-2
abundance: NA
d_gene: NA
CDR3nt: TGCGCCAGCAGCTTCATTACGGGTCCCGGAGGGGAGCTGTTTTTT
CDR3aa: CASSFITGPGGELFF

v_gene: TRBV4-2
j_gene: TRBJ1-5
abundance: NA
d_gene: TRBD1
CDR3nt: TGTGCCAGCAGCCGTTCGACAGGGGGCGCGGGGGATAATCAGCCCCAGCATTTT
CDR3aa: CASSRSTGGAGDNQPQHF

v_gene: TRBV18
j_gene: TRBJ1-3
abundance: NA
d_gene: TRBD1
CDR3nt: TGTGCCAGCTCCCAGGTGACAGGGGGCGTTTCTGGAAACACCATATATTTT
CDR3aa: CASSQVTGGVSGNTIYF

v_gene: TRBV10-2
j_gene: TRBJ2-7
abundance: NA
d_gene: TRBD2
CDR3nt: TGCGCCAGCCTAGAGCATACGATAACTAGCGGATACGAGCAGTACTTC
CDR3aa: CASLEHTITSGYEQYF

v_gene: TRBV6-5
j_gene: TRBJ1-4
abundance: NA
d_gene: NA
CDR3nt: TGTGCCAGCAGTTGGAGCGGTGAAAAACTGTTTTTT
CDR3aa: CASSWSGEKLFF